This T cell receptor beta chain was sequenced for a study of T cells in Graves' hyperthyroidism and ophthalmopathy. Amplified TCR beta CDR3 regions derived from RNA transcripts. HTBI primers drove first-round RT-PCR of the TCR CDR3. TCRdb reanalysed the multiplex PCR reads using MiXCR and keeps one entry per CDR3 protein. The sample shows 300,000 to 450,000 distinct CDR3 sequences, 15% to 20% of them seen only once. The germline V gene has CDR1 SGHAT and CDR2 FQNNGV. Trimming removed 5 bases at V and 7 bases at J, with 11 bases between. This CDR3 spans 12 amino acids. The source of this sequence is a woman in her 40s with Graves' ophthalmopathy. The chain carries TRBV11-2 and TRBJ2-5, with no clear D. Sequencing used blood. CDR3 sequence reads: CASSIEAGTQYF. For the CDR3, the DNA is TGTGCCAGCAGCATTGAGGCCGGGACCCAGTACTTC. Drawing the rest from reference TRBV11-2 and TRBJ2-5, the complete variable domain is EAGVAQSPRYKIIEKRQSVAFWCNPISGHATLYWYQQILGQGPKLLIQFQNNGVVDDSQLPKDRFSAERLKGVDSTLKIQPAKLEDSAVYLCASSIEAGTQYFGPGTRLLVL.